This T cell receptor beta chain was captured by sequencing in a study of naive and memory T cell subsets. The CDR3 spans 16 residues. The germline V gene encodes CDR1 SGHTA and CDR2 FQGTGA. The J segment lost 4 bases and the V segment lost 1 base, leaving 6 bases of the junction unmatched. Effector memory cells were sorted as CD45RA-CD27-, EMRA cells as CD45RA+CD27-. The beta constant-region primer was an equimolar mix of two oligonucleotides covering TRBC1 and TRBC2. An oligonucleotide with the SP2 primer and a 12-nucleotide UMI was ligated to the cDNA 3' end. TCRdb reprocessed the UMI-ligation and nested PCR reads with MiXCR, giving one entry per CDR3 protein. The repertoire has more than 35,000 distinct CDR3 sequences, about 14% of them found once; the top ten carry under 25%.

Source material: effector memory CD4+ T cells from blood. Subset defined: effector memory, CD45RA- CD27-. This chain joins TRBV7-3 and TRBJ2-1, with 8 bases lining up with TRBD2. The receptor was isolated from a human donor in good health. CDR3 coding DNA: TGTGCCAGCAGCTTAAAAGGCGGGAGGATTTACAATGAGCAGTTCTTC. Translated, it gives CASSLKGGRIYNEQFF.